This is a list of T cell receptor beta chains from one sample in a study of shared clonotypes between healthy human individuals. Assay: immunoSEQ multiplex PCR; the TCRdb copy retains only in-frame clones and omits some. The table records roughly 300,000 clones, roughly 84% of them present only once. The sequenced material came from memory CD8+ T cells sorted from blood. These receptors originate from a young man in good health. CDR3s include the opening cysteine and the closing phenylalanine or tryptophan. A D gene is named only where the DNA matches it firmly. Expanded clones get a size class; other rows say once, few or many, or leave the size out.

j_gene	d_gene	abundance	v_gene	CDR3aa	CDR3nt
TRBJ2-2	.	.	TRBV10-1	CASSEPSSPGELFF	TGCGCCAGCAGTGAGCCTAGCAGTCCCGGGGAGCTGTTTTTT
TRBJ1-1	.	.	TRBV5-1	CASSLAPGYTEAFF	TGCGCCAGCAGCTTGGCCCCAGGTTACACTGAAGCTTTCTTT
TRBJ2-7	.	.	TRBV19	CASSIDPWRFWEQYF	TGTGCCAGTAGTATAGATCCGTGGCGGTTTTGGGAGCAGTACTTC
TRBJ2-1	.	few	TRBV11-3	CASSFEFPDEQFF	TGTGCCAGCAGCTTTGAATTCCCAGATGAGCAGTTCTTC
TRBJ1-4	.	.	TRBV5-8	CASSLGSGAVLGKLFF	TGTGCCAGCAGCTTGGGGTCGGGCGCAGTCTTGGGGAAACTGTTTTTT
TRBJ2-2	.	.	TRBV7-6	CASIAKGFGELFF	TGTGCCAGCATCGCGAAGGGGTTCGGGGAGCTGTTTTTT
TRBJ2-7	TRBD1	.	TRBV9	CASSVDPGGKFCEQYF	TGTGCCAGCAGCGTAGATCCAGGGGGAAAGTTCTGCGAGCAGTACTTC
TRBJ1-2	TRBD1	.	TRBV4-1	CASSQPGQGSGYTF	TGCGCCAGCAGCCAACCGGGACAGGGAAGTGGCTACACCTTC
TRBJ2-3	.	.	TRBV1	CTSSQGFPPAAYRTDTQYF	TGCACCAGCAGCCAAGGATTCCCCCCGGCGGCCTACCGCACAGATACGCAGTATTTT
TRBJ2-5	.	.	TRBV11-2	CASSGREEETQYF	TGTGCCAGCAGCGGCAGGGAGGAAGAGACCCAGTACTTC
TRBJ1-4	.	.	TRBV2	CASSDWQGSEKLFF	TGTGCCAGCAGCGACTGGCAGGGGAGTGAAAAACTGTTTTTT
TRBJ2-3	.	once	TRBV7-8	CASSSRPGTDTQYF	TGTGCCAGCAGCTCCAGGCCCGGCACAGATACGCAGTATTTT
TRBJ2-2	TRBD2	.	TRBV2	CASSEASLAGEGGELFF	TGTGCCAGCAGTGAAGCGAGCCTAGCGGGGGAAGGCGGGGAGCTGTTTTTT
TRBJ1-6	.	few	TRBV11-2	CASSLGQINSPLHF	TGTGCCAGCAGCTTGGGGCAGATTAATTCACCCCTCCACTTT
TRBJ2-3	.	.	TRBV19	CATERGGTQYF	TGTGCCACAGAGAGGGGGGGTACGCAGTATTTT
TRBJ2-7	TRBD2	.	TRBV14	CASSRVTSGGAFYEQYF	TGTGCCAGCAGCCGCGTGACTAGCGGGGGGGCATTCTACGAGCAGTACTTC
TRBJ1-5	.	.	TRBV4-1	CASSQEPGLSNQPQHF	TGCGCCAGCAGCCAAGAGCCAGGGCTAAGCAATCAGCCCCAGCATTTT
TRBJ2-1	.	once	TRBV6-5	CASSYPAGKDYNEQFF	TGTGCCAGCAGTTACCCTGCGGGTAAGGACTACAATGAGCAGTTCTTC
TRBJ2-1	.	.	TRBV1	CTSSQGYEQFF	TGCACCAGCAGCCAGGGGTATGAGCAGTTCTTC
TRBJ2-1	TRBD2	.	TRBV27	CASRISSGGGFVYNEQFF	TGTGCCAGCAGGATATCTAGCGGGGGAGGTTTCGTGTACAATGAGCAGTTCTTC
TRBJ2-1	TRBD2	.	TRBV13	CASSLEASGGVSQFF	TGTGCCAGCAGCTTAGAGGCTAGCGGGGGCGTAAGCCAGTTCTTC
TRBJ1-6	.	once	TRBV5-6	CASSFSGSNSPLHF	TGTGCCAGCAGCTTCTCGGGTAGTAATTCACCCCTCCACTTT
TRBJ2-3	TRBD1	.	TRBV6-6	CAGGDTDTQYF	TGTGCAGGGGGCGACACAGATACGCAGTATTTT
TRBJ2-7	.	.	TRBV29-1	CSVLDPLEEQYF	TGCAGCGTCCTCGACCCTTTGGAGGAGCAGTACTTC
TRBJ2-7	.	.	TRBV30	CAWSVGAGEQYF	TGTGCCTGGAGTGTAGGGGCCGGGGAGCAGTACTTC
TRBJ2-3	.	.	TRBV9	CASSVSGKQDTQYF	TGTGCCAGCAGCGTAAGTGGGAAACAAGATACGCAGTATTTT
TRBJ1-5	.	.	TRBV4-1	CASSLRTGLINQPQHF	TGCGCCAGCAGCCTCCGTACAGGGCTAATCAATCAGCCCCAGCATTTT
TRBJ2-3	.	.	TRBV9	CASSPTGTSNTQYF	TGTGCCAGCAGCCCGACCGGGACTTCAAATACGCAGTATTTT
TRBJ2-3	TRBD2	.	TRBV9	CASSVTSGGLADTQYF	TGTGCCAGCAGCGTCACTAGCGGGGGGCTGGCAGATACGCAGTATTTT
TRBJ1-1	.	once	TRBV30	CAWTRDGNTEAFF	TGTGCCTGGACCCGGGACGGAAACACTGAAGCTTTCTTT
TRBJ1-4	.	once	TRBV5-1	CASTSFPGDEKLFF	TGCGCCAGCACATCGTTCCCCGGCGATGAAAAACTGTTTTTT
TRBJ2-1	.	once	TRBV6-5	CASSYLGGVSYNEQFF	TGTGCCAGCAGTTACCTTGGAGGGGTTTCCTACAATGAGCAGTTCTTC